This T cell receptor beta chain is from a study of T cell changes during pregnancy in multiple sclerosis. The CDR3 has 15 amino acids. The V gene's germline CDR1 is SGDLS and CDR2 YYNGEE. The ends lost 3 bases at V and 4 bases at J; junction bases unmatched: 5. Measured with immunoSEQ multiplex PCR; TCRdb has only the in-frame clones, and not every one. The repertoire holds 65,000 to 85,000 clones, with about 90% as singletons. The sample in question was CD4+ T cells from peripheral blood mononuclear cells, obtained after pregnancy. This sequence was found in a female donor with multiple sclerosis, enrolled in a pregnancy study. The V and J genes are TRBV9 and TRBJ2-7; 12 positions match TRBD2. The CDR3 loop is CASSAGLAGSYEQYF. For the CDR3, the DNA is TGTGCCAGCAGCGCAGGACTAGCGGGATCGTACGAGCAGTACTTC.